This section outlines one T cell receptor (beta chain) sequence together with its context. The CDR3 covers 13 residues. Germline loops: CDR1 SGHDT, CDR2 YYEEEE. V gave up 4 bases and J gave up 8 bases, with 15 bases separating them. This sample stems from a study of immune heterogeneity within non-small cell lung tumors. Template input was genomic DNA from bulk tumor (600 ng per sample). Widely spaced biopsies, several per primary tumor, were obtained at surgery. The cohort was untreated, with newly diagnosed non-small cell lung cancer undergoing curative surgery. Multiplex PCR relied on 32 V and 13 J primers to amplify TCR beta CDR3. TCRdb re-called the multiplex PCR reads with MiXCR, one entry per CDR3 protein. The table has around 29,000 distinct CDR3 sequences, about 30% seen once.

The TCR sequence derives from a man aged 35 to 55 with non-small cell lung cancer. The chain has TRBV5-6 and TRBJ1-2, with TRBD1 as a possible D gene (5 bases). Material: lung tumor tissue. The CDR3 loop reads CASSKGRAVGYTF. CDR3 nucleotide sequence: TGTGCCAGCAGCAAGGGACGGGCGGTCGGCTACACCTTC.